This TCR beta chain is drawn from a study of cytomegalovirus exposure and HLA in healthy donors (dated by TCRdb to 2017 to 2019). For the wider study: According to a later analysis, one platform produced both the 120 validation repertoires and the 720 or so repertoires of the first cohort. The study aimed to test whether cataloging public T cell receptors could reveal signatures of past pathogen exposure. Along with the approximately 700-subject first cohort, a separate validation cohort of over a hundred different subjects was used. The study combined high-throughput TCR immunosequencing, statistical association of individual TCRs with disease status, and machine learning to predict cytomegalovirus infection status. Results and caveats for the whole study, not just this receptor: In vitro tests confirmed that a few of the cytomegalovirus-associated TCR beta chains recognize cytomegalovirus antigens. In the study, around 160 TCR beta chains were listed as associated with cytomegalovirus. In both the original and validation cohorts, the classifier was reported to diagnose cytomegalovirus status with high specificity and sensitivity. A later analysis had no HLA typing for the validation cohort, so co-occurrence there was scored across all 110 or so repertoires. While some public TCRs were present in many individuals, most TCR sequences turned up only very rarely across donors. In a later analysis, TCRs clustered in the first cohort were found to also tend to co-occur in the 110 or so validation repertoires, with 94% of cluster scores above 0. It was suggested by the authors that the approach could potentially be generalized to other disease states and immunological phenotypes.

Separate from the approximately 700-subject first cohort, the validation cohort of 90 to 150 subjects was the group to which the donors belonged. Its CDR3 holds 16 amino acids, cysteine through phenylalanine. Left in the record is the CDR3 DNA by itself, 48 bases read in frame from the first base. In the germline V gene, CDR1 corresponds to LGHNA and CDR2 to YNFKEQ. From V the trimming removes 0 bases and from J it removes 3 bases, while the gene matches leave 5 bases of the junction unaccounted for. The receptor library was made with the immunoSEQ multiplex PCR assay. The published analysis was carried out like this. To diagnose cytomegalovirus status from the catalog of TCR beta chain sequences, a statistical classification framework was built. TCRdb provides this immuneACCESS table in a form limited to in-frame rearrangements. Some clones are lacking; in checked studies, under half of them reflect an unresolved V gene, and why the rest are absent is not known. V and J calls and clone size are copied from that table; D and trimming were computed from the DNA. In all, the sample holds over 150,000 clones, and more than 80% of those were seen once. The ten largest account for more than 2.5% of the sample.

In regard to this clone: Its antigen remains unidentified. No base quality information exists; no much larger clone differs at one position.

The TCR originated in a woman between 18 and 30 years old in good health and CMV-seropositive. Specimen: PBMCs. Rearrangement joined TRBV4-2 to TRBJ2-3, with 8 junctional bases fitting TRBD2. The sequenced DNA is TGTGCCAGCAGCCAAGATCCGGGACTAGTTACAGATACGCAGTATTTT. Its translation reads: CASSQDPGLVTDTQYF.